The 18 T cell receptor beta chains listed next were all sequenced from one sample in a study of HIV-infected patients and healthy controls. cDNA was made from about 500 ng RNA using alpha and beta constant primers. Alpha and beta chain libraries were made separately by chain-specific third strand synthesis with multiplexing indices. TCRdb used MiXCR to reprocess the 5' RACE reads, holding one entry per CDR3 protein. Here the sample spans roughly 7,400 distinct CDR3 sequences, 6% to 8% being singletons. Follow-up blood was drawn about 14 weeks, roughly three months, after antiretroviral therapy began. Whole blood was used without fractionation, so all unsorted peripheral T cells were included. The sequencing here drew on blood, taken during antiretroviral therapy. These receptor sequences come from an adult with HIV infection.

Ten or more counts support this clonotype. In a library made to pick up alpha chains, this beta chain is a stray read with a size that means little. The chain is built from TRBV12-3 or TRBV12-4 and TRBJ1-1; D is undetermined. This CDR3 contains 12 residues. The V end lost 5 bases, the J end lost 1 base, and 5 bases lay between the germline ends. CDR3 amino acids: CASSLQNTEAFF. Written as DNA, the CDR3 is TGTGCCAGCAGTCTCCAGAACACTGAAGCTTTCTTT.

In this sample, this clonotype turned up many times. In a library made to pick up alpha chains, this beta chain is a stray read with a size that means little. The V and J genes are TRBV29-1 and TRBJ2-4; the D is unclear. Trimming took off 7 bases at V and 6 bases at J, with 13 bases between the two ends. The CDR3 length is 12 residues. Germline CDR1 is SQVTM and CDR2 is ANQGSEA. The CDR3 coding sequence is TGCAGCGCCAGAGATAGTTCAAACATTCAGTACTTC. The encoded protein is CSARDSSNIQYF. Looking up the rest from reference TRBV29-1 and TRBJ2-4 gives the full variable domain: SAVISQKPSRDICQRGTSLTIQCQVDSQVTMMFWYRQQPGQSLTLIATANQGSEATYESGFVIDKFPISRPNLTFSTLTVSNMSPEDSSIYLCSARDSSNIQYFGAGTRLSVL.

This clonotype has a count of ten or more. A library made for alpha chains picked up this beta chain off target, so its size means little. The chain employs TRBV5-1 and TRBJ2-4; TRBD2 matches at 9 bases. Germline values: CDR1 SGHRS, CDR2 YFSETQ. The CDR3 has 15 residues. J lost 7 bases, V lost 2 bases, and 7 bases had no gene match. This CDR3 reads CASSLASGDVNIQYF. CDR3 DNA: TGCGCCAGCAGCTTAGCTAGCGGGGATGTGAACATTCAGTACTTC. Filled out from reference TRBV5-1 and TRBJ2-4, the complete variable domain reads KAGVTQTPRYLIKTRGQQVTLSCSPISGHRSVSWYQQTPGQGLQFLFEYFSETQRNKGNFPGRFSGRQFSNSRSEMNVSTLELGDSALYLCASSLASGDVNIQYFGAGTRLSVL.

The table lists this clonotype with many counts. For a library built for alpha chains, this beta chain is a stray read; little rests on its size. This sequence joins TRBV29-1 and TRBJ2-3; D not resolved. This CDR3 contains 12 residues. Trimming pared 2 bases from V and 3 bases from J, leaving 6 bases between. The germline V gene has CDR1 SQVTM and CDR2 ANQGSEA. The CDR3 nucleotides are TGCAGCGTTGAACCCAGAACAGATACGCAGTATTTT. As protein: CSVEPRTDTQYF.

Notes on this clonotype: With the library built for alpha chains, this beta chain is off target and its frequency is not meaningful. J is TRBJ2-3 and V is TRBV7-2; unclear D gene. The CDR3 runs 12 residues. Trimming shortened V by 5 bases and J by 2 bases, and 5 bases separated the two germline ends. CDR1 and CDR2 (germline): SGHTA, FQGNSA. CDR3 amino acids: CASSRFTDTQYF. The CDR3 coding sequence is TGTGCCAGCAGCCGTTTCACAGATACGCAGTATTTT.

This clonotype has a count of ten or more. This beta chain slipped into a library made for alpha chains as a stray read, so its size is not meaningful. J is TRBJ2-3 and V is TRBV7-2; the D is unclear. Germline V gene sequence: CDR1 SGHTA, CDR2 FQGNSA. The length of the CDR3 is 11 residues. V was clipped by 3 bases and J by 2 bases, with 0 bases between them. The CDR3 region is CASSFTDTQYF. The CDR3 DNA sequence: TGTGCCAGCAGCTTCACAGATACGCAGTATTTT.

This clonotype qualifies as medium-sized (0.01 to 0.1%). Because this beta chain is a stray read in a library intended to capture alpha chains, its abundance should not be given much weight. The chain uses TRBV7-9 and TRBJ2-1; 8 bases map to TRBD2. In germline, CDR1 is SEHNR, CDR2 FQNEAQ (reference sequence). Germline trimming cut 0 bases from V and 10 bases from J; bases unmatched to any gene: 11. The CDR3 is 16 amino acids. CDR3 sequence: CASSLAERGPRTEQFF. CDR3 nucleotides: TGTGCCAGCAGCTTAGCGGAGCGGGGGCCCAGGACGGAGCAGTTCTTC.

This clonotype appeared a few times. Within a library made for alpha chains, this beta chain is off target, and its count is uninformative. The chain is built from TRBV29-1 and TRBJ2-3; tentatively, D is TRBD2 (6 bases). V was cut by 6 bases and J by 4 bases, with 17 bases left in between. This CDR3 is 14 amino acids long. The germline gives CDR1 SQVTM, CDR2 ANQGSEA. The CDR3 nucleotides are TGCAGCGTGCCGGGAGCCGGCCCGTCAGATACGCAGTATTTT. This sequence encodes CSVPGAGPSDTQYF.

This clonotype was seen a few times. With the library built for alpha chains, this beta chain is off target and its frequency is not meaningful. The rearrangement links TRBV6-5 to TRBJ1-1; D uncertain. The CDR3 length is 13 residues. Trimming left V 4 bases short and J 0 bases short, with 6 bases between. In germline, CDR1 is MNHEY, CDR2 SVGAGI. CDR3: CASSWALNTEAFF. The CDR3 DNA is TGTGCCAGCAGTTGGGCCTTGAACACTGAAGCTTTCTTT.

The sample holds many counts of this clonotype. The library was designed around alpha chains, so this beta chain is a stray read whose abundance carries little weight. The V and J genes are TRBV10-3 and TRBJ2-7; TRBD2 is a possible D gene (8 bases). V dropped 10 bases and J dropped 2 bases, with 18 bases sitting between them. This CDR3 contains 14 residues. CDR1 ENHRY and CDR2 SYGVKD come from the germline V gene. DNA for the CDR3: TGTGCCACGGGGACTAGGCAGGGGGCCTACGAGCAGTACTTC. The encoded protein is CATGTRQGAYEQYF.

This clonotype ranks as medium-sized (0.01 to 0.1%). A library prepared for alpha chains yielded this beta chain as an off-target read; its size is of little meaning. The chain uses TRBV7-9 and TRBJ2-5; 9 positions agree with TRBD1. The CDR3 is made up of 14 amino acids. The junction had 3 bases not matched to a gene; V was cut back by 5 bases and J by 2 bases. CDR1 is SEHNR, CDR2 FQNEAQ, per germline (reference sequence). CDR3 sequence: CASSQGQGQETQYF. In DNA form, the CDR3 reads TGTGCCAGCAGCCAGGGACAGGGTCAAGAGACCCAGTACTTC. Combining the CDR3 with reference TRBV7-9 and TRBJ2-5 gives the whole variable domain DTGVSQNPRHKITKRGQNVTFRCDPISEHNRLYWYRQTLGQGPEFLTYFQNEAQLEKSRLLSDRFSAERPKGSFSTLEIQRTEQGDSAMYLCASSQGQGQETQYFGPGTRLLVL.

In this sample, this clonotype turned up many times. Little can be read into the size of this beta chain, an off-target read in a library designed for alpha chains. V usage is TRBV19 and J usage is TRBJ2-2; a possible D gene is TRBD2 (7 bases). The CDR3 consists of 14 residues. CDR1 is LNHDA, CDR2 SQIVND, per germline (reference sequence). V lost 9 bases and J lost 4, with 15 bases in between. The CDR3 DNA reads as TGTGCCAGCGGCTCCGGGGGGCCCACCGGGGAGCTGTTTTTT. Translation: CASGSGGPTGELFF.

This clonotype is classed as medium-sized. Within a library made for alpha chains, this beta chain is off target, and its count is uninformative. The J gene is TRBJ2-5, the V gene TRBV20-1, with D perhaps being TRBD1 or TRBD2 (5 bases each). Trimming shortened V by 3 bases and J by 1 base, and 15 bases separated the two germline ends. Per the germline V gene, CDR1 is DFQATT and CDR2 is SNEGSKA (reference sequence). The CDR3 extends over 15 amino acids. The chain's CDR3 is CSASPPRGAQETQYF. CDR3 nucleotide sequence: TGCAGTGCTAGCCCGCCCCGAGGGGCCCAAGAGACCCAGTACTTC.

This clonotype was counted many times. This beta chain is off target for a library built for alpha chains, so its abundance means little. V gene TRBV28 combines with J gene TRBJ2-3; the match to TRBD2 covers 9 bases. CDR3 length: 16 residues. Trimming removed 5 bases from V and 3 bases from J; junction bases left unmatched: 9. Germline loops: CDR1 MDHEN, CDR2 SYDVKM. This CDR3 reads CASSPWTSVGTDTQYF. The CDR3 nucleotides are TGTGCCAGCAGTCCTTGGACTAGCGTCGGAACAGATACGCAGTATTTT.

Note on this clonotype: Since the library was made to target alpha chains, this beta chain is a stray read and its abundance is not meaningful. This chain connects TRBV7-9 to TRBJ2-7; no definite D call. Per the germline V gene, CDR1 is SEHNR and CDR2 is FQNEAQ (reference sequence). The CDR3 contains 16 residues. The V gene lost 5 bases and the J gene lost 0 bases, with 17 bases spanning the gap. The CDR3 loop is CASSPALSESSYEQYF. CDR3 DNA sequence: TGTGCCAGCAGCCCGGCGTTAAGTGAGAGCTCCTACGAGCAGTACTTC.

This clonotype is medium-sized. The library was built for alpha chains, so this beta chain is an off-target read and its size means little. V usage is TRBV5-6 and J usage is TRBJ1-1; 8 bases align to TRBD1. CDR1 and CDR2 (germline): SGHDT, YYEEEE. This CDR3 is built from 13 residues. V lost 0 bases and J lost 5; bases outside the gene matches: 0. CDR3 in amino acids: CASSLDRGTEAFF. The CDR3 nucleotides read TGTGCCAGCAGCTTGGACAGGGGGACTGAAGCTTTCTTT.

Sample share makes this clonotype medium-sized. Little can be read into the size of this beta chain, an off-target read in a library designed for alpha chains. This chain uses TRBV2 with TRBJ1-4; 10 bases match TRBD1. The CDR3 is 14 residues long. Looked up from germline, CDR1 is SNHLY and CDR2 is FYNNEI. V lost 6 bases to trimming and J lost 7 bases; unmatched junction nucleotides: 5. The CDR3 spells CASSPTGGREKLFF. CDR3 in DNA: TGTGCCAGCAGCCCGACAGGGGGCCGTGAAAAACTGTTTTTT.

This clonotype was seen ten or more times. This beta chain appears as a stray read in a library generated for alpha chains; its size is not informative. The chain carries TRBV7-9 and TRBJ2-7, with TRBD1 matching over 7 bases. The germline V gene encodes CDR1 SEHNR and CDR2 FQNEAQ (reference sequence). V was pared by 4 bases and J by 2 bases, with 2 bases of the junction left unmatched. The CDR3 has 13 amino acids. CDR3 nucleotides: TGTGCCAGCAGCTCAGGGGGAACCTACGAGCAGTACTTC. Translation gives CASSSGGTYEQYF.